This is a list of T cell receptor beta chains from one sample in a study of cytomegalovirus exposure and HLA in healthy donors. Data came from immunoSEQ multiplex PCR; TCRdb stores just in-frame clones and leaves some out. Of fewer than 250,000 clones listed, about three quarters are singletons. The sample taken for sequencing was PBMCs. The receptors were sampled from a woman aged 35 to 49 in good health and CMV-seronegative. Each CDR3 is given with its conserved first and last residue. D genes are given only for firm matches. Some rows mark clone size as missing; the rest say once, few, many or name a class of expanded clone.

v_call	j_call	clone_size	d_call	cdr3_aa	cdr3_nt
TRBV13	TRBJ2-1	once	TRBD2	CASSSTPGAGGTPDEQFF	TGTGCCAGCAGTTCCACCCCCGGGGCGGGAGGTACCCCCGATGAGCAGTTCTTC
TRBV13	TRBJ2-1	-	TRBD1	CASSWGIRTGEQFF	TGTGCCAGCAGCTGGGGGATTAGGACAGGTGAGCAGTTCTTC
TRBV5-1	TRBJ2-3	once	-	CASSLADRGDTQYF	TGCGCCAGCAGCTTGGCCGATAGGGGAGATACGCAGTATTTT
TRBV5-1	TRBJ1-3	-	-	CASSLEGTTGSGNTIYF	TGCGCCAGCAGCTTGGAGGGCACCACTGGGAGTGGAAACACCATATATTTT
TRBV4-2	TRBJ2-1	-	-	CASSQLERGEGGNEQFF	TGTGCCAGCAGCCAACTAGAAAGAGGGGAAGGGGGCAATGAGCAGTTCTTC
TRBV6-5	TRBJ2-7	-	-	CASRQGQSYEQYF	TGTGCCAGCAGGCAGGGACAATCCTACGAGCAGTACTTC
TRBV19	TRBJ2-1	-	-	CASSVGVNEQFF	TGTGCCAGCTCGGTGGGAGTCAATGAGCAGTTCTTC
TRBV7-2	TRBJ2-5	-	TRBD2	CASRGLAGGPGETQYF	TGTGCCAGCAGGGGTCTAGCGGGAGGGCCGGGGGAGACCCAGTACTTC
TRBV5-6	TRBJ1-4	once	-	CASSRDRTEYGKLFF	TGTGCCAGCAGCCGCGACCGCACAGAGTACGGAAAACTGTTTTTT
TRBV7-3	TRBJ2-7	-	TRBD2	CASSLIAGSYEQYF	TGTGCCAGCAGCTTAATAGCGGGATCCTACGAGCAGTACTTC
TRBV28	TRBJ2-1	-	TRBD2	CASSPGTTQKREQFF	TGTGCCAGCAGTCCCGGGACTACCCAGAAACGTGAGCAGTTCTTC
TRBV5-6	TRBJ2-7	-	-	CASSLMNRVHEQYF	TGTGCCAGCAGCTTGATGAACAGAGTACACGAGCAGTACTTC
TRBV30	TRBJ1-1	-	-	CAWKTGIPWNTEAFF	TGTGCCTGGAAAACCGGGATCCCCTGGAACACTGAAGCTTTCTTT
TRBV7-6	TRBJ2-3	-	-	CASSRAAGSQDTQYF	TGTGCCAGCAGCCGAGCGGCTGGATCACAAGATACGCAGTATTTT
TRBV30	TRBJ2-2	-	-	CAWSVKGRNTGELFF	TGTGCCTGGAGTGTCAAGGGGCGGAACACCGGGGAGCTGTTTTTT
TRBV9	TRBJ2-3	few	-	CASSPSRGTGMTNTQYF	TGTGCCAGCAGCCCCTCGAGGGGGACCGGGATGACGAATACGCAGTATTTT
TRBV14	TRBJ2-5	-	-	CASSQTVASQETQYF	TGTGCCAGCAGCCAAACTGTGGCTAGCCAAGAGACCCAGTACTTC
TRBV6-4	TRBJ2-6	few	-	CASSPGPGANVLTF	TGTGCCAGCAGTCCAGGGCCCGGGGCCAACGTCCTGACTTTC
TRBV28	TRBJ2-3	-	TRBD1	CASSFPRGSTDTQYF	TGTGCCAGCAGTTTCCCCAGGGGGAGCACAGATACGCAGTATTTT
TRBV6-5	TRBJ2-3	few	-	CASSYGAYLTDTQYF	TGTGCCAGCAGTTACGGGGCCTACCTAACAGATACGCAGTATTTT